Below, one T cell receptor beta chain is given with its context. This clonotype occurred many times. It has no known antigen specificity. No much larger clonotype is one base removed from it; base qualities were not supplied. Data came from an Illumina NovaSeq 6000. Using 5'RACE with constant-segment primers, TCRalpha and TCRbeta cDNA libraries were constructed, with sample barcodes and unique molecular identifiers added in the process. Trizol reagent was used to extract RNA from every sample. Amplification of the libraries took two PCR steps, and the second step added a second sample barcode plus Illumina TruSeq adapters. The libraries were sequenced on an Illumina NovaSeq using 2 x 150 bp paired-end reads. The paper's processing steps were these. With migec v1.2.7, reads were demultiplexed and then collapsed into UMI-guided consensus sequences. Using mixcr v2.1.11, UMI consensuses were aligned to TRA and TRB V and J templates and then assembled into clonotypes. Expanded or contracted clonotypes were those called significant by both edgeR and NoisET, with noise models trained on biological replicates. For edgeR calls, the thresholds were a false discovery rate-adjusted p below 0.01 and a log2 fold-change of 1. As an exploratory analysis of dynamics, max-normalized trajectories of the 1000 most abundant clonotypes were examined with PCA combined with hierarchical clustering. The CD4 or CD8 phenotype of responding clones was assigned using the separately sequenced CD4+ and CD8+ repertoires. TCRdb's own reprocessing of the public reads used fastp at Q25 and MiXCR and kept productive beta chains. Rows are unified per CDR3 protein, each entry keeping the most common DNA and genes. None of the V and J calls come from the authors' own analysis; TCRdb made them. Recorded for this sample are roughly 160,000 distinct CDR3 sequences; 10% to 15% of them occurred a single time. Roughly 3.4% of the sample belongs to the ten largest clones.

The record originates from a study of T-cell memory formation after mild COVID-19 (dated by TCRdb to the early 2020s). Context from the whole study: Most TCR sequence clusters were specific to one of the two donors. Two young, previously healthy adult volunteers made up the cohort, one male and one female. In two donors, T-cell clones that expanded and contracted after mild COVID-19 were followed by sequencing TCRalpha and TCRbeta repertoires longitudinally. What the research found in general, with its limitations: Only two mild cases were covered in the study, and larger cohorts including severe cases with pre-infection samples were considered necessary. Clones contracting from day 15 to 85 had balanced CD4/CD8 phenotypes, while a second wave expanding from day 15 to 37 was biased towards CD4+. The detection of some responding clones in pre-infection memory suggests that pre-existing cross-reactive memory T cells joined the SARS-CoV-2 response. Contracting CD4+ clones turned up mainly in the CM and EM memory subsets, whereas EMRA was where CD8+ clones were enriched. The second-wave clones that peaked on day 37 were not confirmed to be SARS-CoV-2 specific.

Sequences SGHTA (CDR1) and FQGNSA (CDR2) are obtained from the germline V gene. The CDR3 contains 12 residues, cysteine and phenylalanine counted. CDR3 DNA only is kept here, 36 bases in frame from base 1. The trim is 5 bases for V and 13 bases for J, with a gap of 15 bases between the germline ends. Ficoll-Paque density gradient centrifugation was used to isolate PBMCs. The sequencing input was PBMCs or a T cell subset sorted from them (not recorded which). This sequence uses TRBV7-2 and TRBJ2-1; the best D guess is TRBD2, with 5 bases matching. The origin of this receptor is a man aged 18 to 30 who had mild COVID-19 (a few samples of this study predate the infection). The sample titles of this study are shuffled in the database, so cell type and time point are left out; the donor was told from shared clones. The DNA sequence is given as TGTGCCAGCAGCCTGATCTTCGGGGTTCAGTTCTTC. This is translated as CASSLIFGVQFF. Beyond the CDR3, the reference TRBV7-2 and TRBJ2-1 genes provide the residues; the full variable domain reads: GAGVSQSPSNKVTEKGKDVELRCDPISGHTALYWYRQSLGQGLEFLIYFQGNSAPDKSGLPSDRFSAERTGGSVSTLTIQRTQQEDSAVYLCASSLIFGVQFFGPGTRLTVL.